The clone carrying this T cell receptor beta chain came up once. The target antigen is unknown. The entry originates in a study of cytomegalovirus exposure and HLA in healthy donors. Study-wide background: Out of 150 million to 200 million T cells, an earlier analysis found around 120 million unique TCR beta sequences in total. The study's findings and limits: Based on reports, TCR beta sequences accurately predicted HLA-A and HLA-B alleles for most subjects. A cluster of highly shared sequence variants was likely a sequencing artifact.

PCR primers comprised 60 Vbeta and 13 Jbeta primers. Using immunoSEQ multiplex PCR, the repertoire was profiled, and TCRdb retains in-frame clones only, with some absent. The table lists 110,000 or so clones, more than 80% of them singletons, with under 6.5% in the top ten. Sequencing was carried out using PBMCs. The TCR originated in a man in his late teens or twenties in good health and CMV-seronegative.

CDR3 DNA sequence: TGTGCCAGCAGCCCTCACTACTCCTACGAGCAGTACTTC. Protein: CASSPHYSYEQYF. The gene calls are TRBV7-8 and TRBJ2-7, with D unresolved. V was pared by 5 bases and J by 0 bases, with 8 bases between. The germline gives CDR1 SGHVS, CDR2 FQNEAQ. This CDR3 has 13 amino acids.